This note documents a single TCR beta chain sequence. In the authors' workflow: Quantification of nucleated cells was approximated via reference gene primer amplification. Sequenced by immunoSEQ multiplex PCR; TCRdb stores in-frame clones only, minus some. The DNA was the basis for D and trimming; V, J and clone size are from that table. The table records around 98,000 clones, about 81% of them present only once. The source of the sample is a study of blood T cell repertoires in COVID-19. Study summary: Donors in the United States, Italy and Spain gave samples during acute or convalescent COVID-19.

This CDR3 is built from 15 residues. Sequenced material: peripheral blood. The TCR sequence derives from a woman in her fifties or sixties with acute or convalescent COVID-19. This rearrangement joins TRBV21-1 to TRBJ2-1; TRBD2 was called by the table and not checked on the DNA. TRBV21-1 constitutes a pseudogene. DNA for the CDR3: TGTGCCAGCAGCAAAGGGGAACGGGGCTACAATGAGCAGTTCTTC. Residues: CASSKGERGYNEQFF.